The clone carrying this T cell receptor beta chain was detected a few times. Its antigen is as yet unknown. MiXCR, applied by TCRdb to the reads, yields one record per CDR3 protein. The table records approximately 500,000 distinct CDR3 sequences, more than 25% of them present only once. These data are taken from a study of T cell repertoires in cytomegalovirus infection. Study details: Indications of both CMV infection and matching HLA type were provided by public TCR beta signatures. Whole-study findings and limits: Summed frequency of shared TCR beta families picked out CMV carriers who also had the relevant HLA. In two of eight donors, the top clonotype was HLA-C-restricted CMV-specific.

Germline lookup yields CDR1 MNHEY and CDR2 SVGEGT. The V end was cut by 6 bases, the J end by 0 bases, with 6 bases between. There are 13 residues in the CDR3. The V call is TRBV6-2 or TRBV6-3, the J call TRBJ2-4; D gene unclear. The sequence was obtained from a human donor in good health (CMV status not recorded). Some clones in this sample may be carry-over from other donors' samples. The material sequenced was PBMCs. This chain's CDR3 is CASRELAKNIQYF. CDR3 nucleotides: TGTGCCAGCAGAGAACTAGCCAAAAACATTCAGTACTTC.